These 14 T cell receptor beta chains were sequenced from one sample in a study of control samples from healthy donors and cancer patients. TCRdb's table, derived via immunoSEQ multiplex PCR, lists solely in-frame clones and lacks some. This sample has some 13,000 clones, with roughly 95% found just once. The sequencing input was PBMCs. These receptors were taken from a man in his 70s with head and neck cancer.

This chain joins TRBV7-8 and TRBJ2-7; no reliable D call. V lost 1 base, J lost 0 bases, and 7 bases lay in between. The germline V gene has CDR1 SGHVS and CDR2 FQNEAQ. The CDR3 consists of 14 residues. In DNA form, the CDR3 reads TGTGCCAGCAGCTTAGTAAGGGCCTCCTACGAGCAGTACTTC. Its protein product is CASSLVRASYEQYF.

The CDR3 here is CASSDTSGGKNEQFF. CDR3 in DNA: TGTGCCAGCAGCGATACTAGCGGGGGGAAAAATGAGCAGTTCTTC. The chain is built from TRBV13 and TRBJ2-1, with 12 bases aligning to TRBD2. This CDR3 comprises 15 residues. J was trimmed by 7 bases and V by 5 bases; bases with no gene match: 6. Per the germline V gene, CDR1 is PRHDT and CDR2 is FYEKMQ (reference sequence).

CDR3 residues: CASSLFGVLAGVDTQYF. The CDR3 nucleotides are TGTGCCAGCAGCTTGTTCGGGGTGCTAGCGGGAGTAGATACGCAGTATTTT. The V call is TRBV5-4, the J call TRBJ2-3; 10 nucleotides match TRBD2. In germline, CDR1 is SGHNT, CDR2 YYREEE (reference sequence). Unmatched junction bases numbered 10, after V lost 1 base and J lost 5 bases. CDR3 size: 17 residues.

The rearrangement links TRBV11-1 to TRBJ2-5, with TRBD1 matching over 9 bases. V was clipped by 3 bases and J by 5 bases; unmatched bases: 4. Looked up from germline, CDR1 is SGHAT and CDR2 is FQDESV (reference sequence). CDR3 length equals 14 residues. The CDR3 region is CASSFGQGQETQYF. In DNA, the CDR3 is TGTGCCAGCAGCTTCGGACAGGGGCAGGAGACCCAGTACTTC.

The genes are TRBV5-1 and TRBJ1-3; a weak D match, TRBD1 (5 bases). This CDR3 is built from 15 residues. Germline CDR1 reads SGHRS; CDR2 reads YFSETQ. Trimming cost V 3 bases and J 4 bases, with 14 bases left between them. The CDR3 region has the DNA TGCGCCAGCAGCTATGGAGGGGAGCCGGGAAACACCATATATTTT. This gives the protein CASSYGGEPGNTIYF.

This chain connects TRBV9 to TRBJ2-2; D is unresolved. The CDR3 is 12 residues long. The germline CDR1 and CDR2 sequences are SGDLS and YYNGEE. V was pared by 4 bases and J by 4 bases, with 5 bases between. The CDR3 DNA reads as TGTGCCAGCAGCACATCCACCGGGGAGCTGTTTTTT. This encodes CASSTSTGELFF.

CDR3 bases: TGTGCCAGCAGCTTAGGGCTCGGGGTCACCGGGGAGCTGTTTTTT. Translation: CASSLGLGVTGELFF. The rearrangement joins TRBV7-9 to TRBJ2-2; D is perhaps TRBD2 (5 bases). Looked up from germline, CDR1 is SEHNR and CDR2 is FQNEAQ (reference sequence). This CDR3 spans 15 amino acids. The ends were cut back, 1 base at V and 4 bases at J, with 10 bases in the middle.

The chain is built from TRBV2 and TRBJ2-3; 10 nucleotides agree with TRBD2. After removal of 1 base from V and 3 bases from J, the junction contained 4 bases not matched to a gene. CDR3 length: 16 amino acids. Germline assignment: CDR1 SNHLY and CDR2 FYNNEI. The CDR3 is CASSEGLAGGTDTQYF. The CDR3 region has the DNA TGTGCCAGCAGTGAAGGGTTAGCGGGAGGAACAGATACGCAGTATTTT.

V is TRBV5-1 and J is TRBJ2-4; TRBD1 is a possible D gene (5 bases). CDR1 and CDR2 from the germline V gene are SGHRS and YFSETQ. The CDR3 runs 14 residues. V lost 0 bases and J 2 bases, leaving 6 bases between the germline ends. CDR3 amino acids: CASSLEGPKNIQYF. In DNA form, the CDR3 reads TGCGCCAGCAGCTTGGAGGGGCCCAAAAACATTCAGTACTTC. The whole variable domain, filled in from reference TRBV5-1 and TRBJ2-4, reads KAGVTQTPRYLIKTRGQQVTLSCSPISGHRSVSWYQQTPGQGLQFLFEYFSETQRNKGNFPGRFSGRQFSNSRSEMNVSTLELGDSALYLCASSLEGPKNIQYFGAGTRLSVL.

This sequence joins TRBV15 and TRBJ1-1; possibly TRBD1 for D (5 bases). The CDR3 sequence is 15 residues long. The germline V gene encodes CDR1 LNHNV and CDR2 YYDKDF (reference sequence). V was pared by 0 bases and J by 3 bases, with 11 bases between. The CDR3 sequence: CATSREVAGYTEAFF. CDR3 in DNA: TGTGCCACCAGCAGAGAGGTGGCAGGGTACACTGAAGCTTTCTTT.

The chain joins TRBV6-5 to TRBJ1-1; the D gene is possibly TRBD1 (6 bases). Germline CDR1 and CDR2: MNHEY and SVGAGI. CDR3 length equals 13 residues. Deletions cut 9 bases from V and 6 bases from J, with 17 bases between. The CDR3 nucleotides are TGTGCCAGTGGGGGGCTCAATGGCGCTGAAGCTTTCTTT. Translating it yields CASGGLNGAEAFF.

This clone was detected a few times. The chain employs TRBV6-5 and TRBJ2-1, with 10 bases matching TRBD2. CDR3 length equals 16 residues. V was clipped by 4 bases and J by 8 bases; unmatched bases: 11. Per germline, CDR1 MNHEY and CDR2 SVGAGI. For the CDR3, the DNA is TGTGCCAGCAGTTCCGCGCAAGCGGGAGGGCCCTATGAGCAGTTCTTC. Protein product: CASSSAQAGGPYEQFF.

The V gene is TRBV19, the J gene TRBJ2-1; the D is unclear. This CDR3 has 15 residues. Germline lookup yields CDR1 LNHDA and CDR2 SQIVND (reference sequence). Trimming cost V 1 base and J 5 bases, with 12 bases left between them. As DNA, the CDR3 is TGTGCCAGTAGTATAGGCCCCCTAGAAAACAATGAGCAGTTCTTC. It codes for CASSIGPLENNEQFF.

This clone is a singleton in its sample. CDR3 sequence: CASSILPDSNQPQHF. The CDR3 DNA reads as TGTGCCAGTAGTATTTTGCCAGATAGCAATCAGCCCCAGCATTTT. The rearrangement links TRBV19 to TRBJ1-5; D is uncertain. V shed 3 bases and J shed 0 bases, with 9 bases lying between them. The length of the CDR3 is 15 residues. Germline assignment: CDR1 LNHDA and CDR2 SQIVND (reference sequence). Filled out from reference TRBV19 and TRBJ1-5, the complete variable domain reads DGGITQSPKYLFRKEGQNVTLSCEQNLNHDAMYWYRQDPGQGLRLIYYSQIVNDFQKGDIAEGYSVSREKKESFPLTVTSAQKNPTAFYLCASSILPDSNQPQHFGDGTRLSIL.